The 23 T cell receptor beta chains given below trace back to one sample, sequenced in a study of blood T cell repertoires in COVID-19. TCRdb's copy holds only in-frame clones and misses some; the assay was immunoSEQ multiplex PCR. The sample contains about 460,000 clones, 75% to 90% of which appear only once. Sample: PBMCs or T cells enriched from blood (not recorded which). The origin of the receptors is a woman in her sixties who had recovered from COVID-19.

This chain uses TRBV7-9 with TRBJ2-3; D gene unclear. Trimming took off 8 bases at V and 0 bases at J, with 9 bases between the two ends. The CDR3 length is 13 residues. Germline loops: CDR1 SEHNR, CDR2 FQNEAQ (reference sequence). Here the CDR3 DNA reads TGTGCCAGCGAGACAACTAGCACAGATACGCAGTATTTT. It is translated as CASETTSTDTQYF.

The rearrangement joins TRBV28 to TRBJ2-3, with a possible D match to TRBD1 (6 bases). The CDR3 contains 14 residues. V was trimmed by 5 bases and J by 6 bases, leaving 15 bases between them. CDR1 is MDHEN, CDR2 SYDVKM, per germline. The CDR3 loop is CASSLDRPGDTQYF. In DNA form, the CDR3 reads TGTGCCAGCAGTCTCGACAGGCCGGGGGATACGCAGTATTTT.

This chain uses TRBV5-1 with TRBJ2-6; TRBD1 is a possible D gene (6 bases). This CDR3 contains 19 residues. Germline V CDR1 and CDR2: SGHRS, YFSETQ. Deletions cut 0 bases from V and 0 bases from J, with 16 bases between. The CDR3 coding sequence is TGCGCCAGCAGCTTGGCCGGGCAGGGGCCCCGCTCTGGGGCCAACGTCCTGACTTTC. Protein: CASSLAGQGPRSGANVLTF.

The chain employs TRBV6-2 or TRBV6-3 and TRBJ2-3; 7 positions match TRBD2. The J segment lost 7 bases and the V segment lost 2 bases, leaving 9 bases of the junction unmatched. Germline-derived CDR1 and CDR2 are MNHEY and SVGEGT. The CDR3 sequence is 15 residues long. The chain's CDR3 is CASSYPPAGVNTQYF. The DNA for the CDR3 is TGTGCCAGCAGTTACCCCCCGGCGGGGGTGAATACGCAGTATTTT.

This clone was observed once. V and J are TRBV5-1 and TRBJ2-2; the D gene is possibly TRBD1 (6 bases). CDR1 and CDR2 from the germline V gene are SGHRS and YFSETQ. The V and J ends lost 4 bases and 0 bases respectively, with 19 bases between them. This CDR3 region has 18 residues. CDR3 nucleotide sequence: TGCGCCAGCAGCAATAGACAGGCCCTCTTAACGAACACCGGGGAGCTGTTTTTT. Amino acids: CASSNRQALLTNTGELFF. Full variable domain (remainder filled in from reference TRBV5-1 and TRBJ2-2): KAGVTQTPRYLIKTRGQQVTLSCSPISGHRSVSWYQQTPGQGLQFLFEYFSETQRNKGNFPGRFSGRQFSNSRSEMNVSTLELGDSALYLCASSNRQALLTNTGELFFGEGSRLTVL.

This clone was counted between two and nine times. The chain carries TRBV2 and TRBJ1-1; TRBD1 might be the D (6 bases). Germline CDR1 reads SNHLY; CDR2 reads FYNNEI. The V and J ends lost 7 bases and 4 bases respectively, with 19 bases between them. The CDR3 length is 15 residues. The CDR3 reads CASNRFQGSGTEAFF. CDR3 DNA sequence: TGTGCCAGCAACAGATTTCAGGGGAGTGGCACTGAAGCTTTCTTT.

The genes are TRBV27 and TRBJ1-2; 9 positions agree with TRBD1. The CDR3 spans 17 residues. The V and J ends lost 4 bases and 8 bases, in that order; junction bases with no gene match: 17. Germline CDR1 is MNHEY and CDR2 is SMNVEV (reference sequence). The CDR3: CASSSGTGNSPTRGYTF. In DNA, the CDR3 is TGTGCCAGCAGTTCCGGGACAGGGAATTCACCAACGAGGGGCTACACCTTC.

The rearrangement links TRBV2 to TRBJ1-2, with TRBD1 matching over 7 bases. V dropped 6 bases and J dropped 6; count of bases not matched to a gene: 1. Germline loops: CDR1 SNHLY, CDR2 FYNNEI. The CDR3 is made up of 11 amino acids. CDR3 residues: CASRQGHGYTF. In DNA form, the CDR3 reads TGTGCCAGCAGACAGGGGCATGGCTACACCTTC.

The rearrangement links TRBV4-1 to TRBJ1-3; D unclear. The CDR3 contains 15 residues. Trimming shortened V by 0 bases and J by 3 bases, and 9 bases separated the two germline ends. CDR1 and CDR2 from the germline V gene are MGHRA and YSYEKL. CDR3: CASSQESRVGNTIYF. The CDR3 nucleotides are TGCGCCAGCAGCCAAGAGAGTCGAGTTGGAAACACCATATATTTT.

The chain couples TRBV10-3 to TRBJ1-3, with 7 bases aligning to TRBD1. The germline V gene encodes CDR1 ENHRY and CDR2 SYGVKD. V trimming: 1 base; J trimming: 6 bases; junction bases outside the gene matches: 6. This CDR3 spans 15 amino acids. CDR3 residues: CAISEFRQGENTIYF. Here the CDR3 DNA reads TGTGCCATCAGTGAGTTCAGACAGGGTGAAAACACCATATATTTT.

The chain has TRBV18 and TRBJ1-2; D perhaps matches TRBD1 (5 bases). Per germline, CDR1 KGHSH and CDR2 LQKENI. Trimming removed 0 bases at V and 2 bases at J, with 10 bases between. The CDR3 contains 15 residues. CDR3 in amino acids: CASSPPSAGNYGYTF. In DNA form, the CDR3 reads TGTGCCAGCTCACCACCGTCCGCAGGGAACTATGGCTACACCTTC.

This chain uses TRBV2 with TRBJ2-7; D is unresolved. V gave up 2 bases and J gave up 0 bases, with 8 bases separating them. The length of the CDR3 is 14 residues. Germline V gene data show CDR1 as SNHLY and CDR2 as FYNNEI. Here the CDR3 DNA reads TGTGCCAGCAGTGAACCAGGATTCTCCTACGAGCAGTACTTC. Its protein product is CASSEPGFSYEQYF.

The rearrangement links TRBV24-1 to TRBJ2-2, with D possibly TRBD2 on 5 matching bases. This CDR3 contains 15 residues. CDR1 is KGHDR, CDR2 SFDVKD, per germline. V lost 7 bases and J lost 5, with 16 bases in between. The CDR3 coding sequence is TGTGCCACCAGCCCTTCCGGGGTGCTGACCGGGGAGCTGTTTTTT. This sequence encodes CATSPSGVLTGELFF.

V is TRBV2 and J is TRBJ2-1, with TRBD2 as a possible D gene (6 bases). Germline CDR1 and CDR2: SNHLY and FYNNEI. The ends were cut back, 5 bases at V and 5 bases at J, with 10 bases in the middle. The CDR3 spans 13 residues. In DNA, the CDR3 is TGTGCCAGCAGTAAGGGACTGGACAATGAGCAGTTCTTC. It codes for CASSKGLDNEQFF.

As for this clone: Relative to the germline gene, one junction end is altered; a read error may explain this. The CDR3 reads CASSPPLRQGKQPQHF. The CDR3 region has the DNA TGTGCCAGTAGTCCCCCTTTAAGACAGGGCAAACAGCCCCAGCATTTT. V gene TRBV19 combines with J gene TRBJ1-5, with 7 bases aligning to TRBD1. CDR1 and CDR2 (germline): LNHDA, SQIVND (reference sequence). The CDR3 consists of 16 residues.

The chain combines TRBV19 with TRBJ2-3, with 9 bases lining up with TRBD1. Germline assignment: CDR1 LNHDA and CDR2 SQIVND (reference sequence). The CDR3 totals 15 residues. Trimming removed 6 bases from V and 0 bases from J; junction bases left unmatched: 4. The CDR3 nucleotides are TGTGCCAGTAGCCGGGACAGGGCTAGCACAGATACGCAGTATTTT. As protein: CASSRDRASTDTQYF.

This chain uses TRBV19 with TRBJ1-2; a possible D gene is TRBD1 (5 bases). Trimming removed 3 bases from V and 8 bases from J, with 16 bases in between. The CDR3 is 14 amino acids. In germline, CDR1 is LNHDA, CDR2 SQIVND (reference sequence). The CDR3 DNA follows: TGTGCCAGTAGTATTTGGGGCAGCAAAGGGGGCTACACCTTC. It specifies CASSIWGSKGGYTF.

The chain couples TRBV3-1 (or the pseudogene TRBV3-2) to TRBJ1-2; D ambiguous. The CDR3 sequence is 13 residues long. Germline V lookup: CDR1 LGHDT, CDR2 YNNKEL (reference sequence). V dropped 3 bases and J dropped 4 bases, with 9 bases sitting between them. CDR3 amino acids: CASSQGRFYGYTF. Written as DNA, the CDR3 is TGTGCCAGCAGCCAGGGCAGATTCTATGGCTACACCTTC.

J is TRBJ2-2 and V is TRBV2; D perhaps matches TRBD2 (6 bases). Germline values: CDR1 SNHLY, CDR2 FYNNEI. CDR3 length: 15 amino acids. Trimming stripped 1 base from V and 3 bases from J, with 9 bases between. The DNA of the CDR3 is TGTGCCAGCAGTGAAGTTCCGGGGGACACCGGGGAGCTGTTTTTT. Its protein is CASSEVPGDTGELFF.

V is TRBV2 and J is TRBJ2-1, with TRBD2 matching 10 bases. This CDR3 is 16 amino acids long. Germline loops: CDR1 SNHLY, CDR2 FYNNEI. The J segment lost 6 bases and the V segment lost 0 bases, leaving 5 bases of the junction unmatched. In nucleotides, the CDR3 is TGTGCCAGCAGTGAAGCGAGGCTAGCGGGGGTCAATGAGCAGTTCTTC. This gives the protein CASSEARLAGVNEQFF. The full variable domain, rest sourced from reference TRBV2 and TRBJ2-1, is EPEVTQTPSHQVTQMGQEVILRCVPISNHLYFYWYRQILGQKVEFLVSFYNNEISEKSEIFDDQFSVERPDGSNFTLKIRSTKLEDSAMYFCASSEARLAGVNEQFFGPGTRLTVL.

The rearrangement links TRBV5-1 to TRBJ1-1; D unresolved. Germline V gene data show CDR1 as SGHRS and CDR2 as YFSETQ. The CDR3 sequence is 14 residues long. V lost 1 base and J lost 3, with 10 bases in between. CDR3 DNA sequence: TGCGCCAGCAGCTTGATGGCCGACTACACTGAAGCTTTCTTT. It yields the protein CASSLMADYTEAFF.

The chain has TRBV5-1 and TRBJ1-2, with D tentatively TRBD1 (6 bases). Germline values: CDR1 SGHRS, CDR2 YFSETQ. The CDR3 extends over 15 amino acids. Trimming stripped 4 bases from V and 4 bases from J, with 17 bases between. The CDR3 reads CASSDPQGYGYGYTF. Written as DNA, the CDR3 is TGCGCCAGCAGCGACCCACAGGGCTATGGCTATGGCTACACCTTC. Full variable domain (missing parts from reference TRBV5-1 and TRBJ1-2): KAGVTQTPRYLIKTRGQQVTLSCSPISGHRSVSWYQQTPGQGLQFLFEYFSETQRNKGNFPGRFSGRQFSNSRSEMNVSTLELGDSALYLCASSDPQGYGYGYTFGSGTRLTVV.

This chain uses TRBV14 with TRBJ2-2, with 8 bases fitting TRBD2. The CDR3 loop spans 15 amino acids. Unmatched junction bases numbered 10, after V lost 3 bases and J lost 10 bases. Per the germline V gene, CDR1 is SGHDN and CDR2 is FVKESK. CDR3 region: CASSQGTRASLELFF. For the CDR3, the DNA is TGTGCCAGCAGCCAGGGGACTAGGGCATCTTTGGAGCTGTTTTTT.